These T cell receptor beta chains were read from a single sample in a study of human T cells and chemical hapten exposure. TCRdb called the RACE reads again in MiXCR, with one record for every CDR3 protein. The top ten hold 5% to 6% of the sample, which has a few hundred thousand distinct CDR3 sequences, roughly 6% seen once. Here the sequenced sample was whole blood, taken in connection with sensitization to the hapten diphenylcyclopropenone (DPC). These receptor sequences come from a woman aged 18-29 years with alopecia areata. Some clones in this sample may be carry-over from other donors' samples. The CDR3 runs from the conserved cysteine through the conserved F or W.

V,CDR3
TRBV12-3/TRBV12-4,CASSLALRRLAGGQDTDTQYF
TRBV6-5,CASSSHRDKGTEAFF
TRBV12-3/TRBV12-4,CASSLGGTGELFF
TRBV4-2,CASSQEGSARSYNEQFF
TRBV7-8,CASSWTENTEAFF
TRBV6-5,CASSHQPGTINTEAFF
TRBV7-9,CASIADSYYGYTF
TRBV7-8,CASSLASTGGYGYTF
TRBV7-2,CASSPPGTKKNIQYF
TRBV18,CASSEPPQNIQYF
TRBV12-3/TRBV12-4,CASSSVQTSTDTQYF
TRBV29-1,CSVGPGTVYNEQFF
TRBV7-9,CASSFSTRPQHF
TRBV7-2,CASSPGTYYNEQFF
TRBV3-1,CASSQDAGNYGYTF
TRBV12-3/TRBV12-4,CASSNRDGFNQPQHF
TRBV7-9,CASSLTTGGNEQFF
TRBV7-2,CASSLPAGGADTQYF
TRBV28,CASSIIQGWSGNTIYF
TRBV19,CASRAPSGESYNEQFF
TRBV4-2,CASSPSAGGVSDTQYF